These 19 T cell receptor beta chains were sequenced from one sample in a study of vaccination and CD4 T cells after COVID-19. Which antigens these TCRs recognize remains unknown. Treatment specified: roughly 10-day PBMC culture with coronavirus spike peptide pools or control peptides (ViraFEST assay). Oncomine TCR Beta short-read sequencing was applied to DNA from cultured CD4+ T cells. TCRdb fed the PCR reads into MiXCR, producing one record per CDR3 protein. Of 10,000 to 11,000 distinct CDR3 sequences listed, about 60% are singletons. What was sequenced was CD4+ T cells from blood, cultured in vitro. The receptors here all came from a human donor who had recovered from COVID-19.

In its sample, this clonotype ranks as large. V gene TRBV7-6 combines with J gene TRBJ2-3; D may be TRBD2 (6 bases). The germline V and J ends were trimmed by 4 bases and 1 base, with 18 bases remaining between them. CDR1 and CDR2 from the germline V gene are SGHVS and FNYEAQ. CDR3 length: 17 amino acids. CDR3 region: CASSSGDLAFGTDTQYF. In DNA, the CDR3 is TGTGCCAGCAGCTCGGGGGACTTGGCGTTTGGCACAGATACGCAGTATTTT.

The chain uses TRBV21-1 and TRBJ1-5; TRBD1 was called by the table and not checked on the DNA. TRBV21-1 is shown as a pseudogene. This CDR3 spans 16 amino acids. The CDR3 loop reads CASSKGQGRGNQPQHF. In nucleotides, the CDR3 is TGTGCCAGCAGCAAAGGACAGGGGCGAGGCAATCAGCCCCAGCATTTT.

J is TRBJ2-2 and V is TRBV15; D is perhaps TRBD1 (6 bases). CDR1 and CDR2 (germline): LNHNV, YYDKDF (reference sequence). With 1 base removed from V and 9 bases from J, the gap between germline ends came to 15 bases. This CDR3 spans 15 amino acids. The CDR3 nucleotides are TGTGCCACCAGCAGAGTGAGGTCAGGGGACCGGGAGCTGTTTTTT. It specifies CATSRVRSGDRELFF.

The chain uses TRBV11-3 and TRBJ2-7; tentative D call: TRBD1 (6 bases). Trimming removed 0 bases at V and 4 bases at J, with 16 bases between. CDR3 length: 16 amino acids. Germline values: CDR1 SGHNT, CDR2 YENEEA. The CDR3 DNA sequence: TGTGCCAGCAGCTTAGATTGGGGGCAGTCCCAATACGAGCAGTACTTC. Amino acids: CASSLDWGQSQYEQYF.

This rearrangement joins TRBV20-1 to TRBJ1-2; the match to TRBD1 covers 9 bases. CDR1 DFQATT and CDR2 SNEGSKA come from the germline V gene (reference sequence). CDR3 length: 15 residues. Germline trimming cut 0 bases from V and 3 bases from J; bases unmatched to any gene: 5. The CDR3 coding sequence is TGCAGTGCTAGAGATCCGGGACAGGGAGACTATGGCTACACCTTC. It yields the protein CSARDPGQGDYGYTF.

The J gene is TRBJ2-7, the V gene TRBV19, with D possibly matching TRBD2 (5 bases). This CDR3 spans 15 amino acids. V was cut by 5 bases and J by 7 bases, with 21 bases left in between. Germline CDR1 reads LNHDA; CDR2 reads SQIVND (reference sequence). Here the CDR3 reads CASSARLVMSGEQYF. The CDR3 bases are TGTGCCAGTAGTGCCCGCCTAGTGATGTCGGGGGAGCAGTACTTC.

This clonotype was observed a handful of times. The gene calls are TRBV10-3 and TRBJ1-2, with 9 bases identical to TRBD1. V lost 5 bases, J lost 1 base, and 5 bases stayed unmatched. This CDR3 comprises 15 residues. Per germline, CDR1 ENHRY and CDR2 SYGVKD. Here the CDR3 reads CAISWTGEDNYGYTF. The CDR3 DNA follows: TGTGCCATCAGTTGGACAGGGGAGGATAACTATGGCTACACCTTC.

This sequence joins TRBV6-2 or TRBV6-3 and TRBJ2-7; 9 bases are shared with TRBD1. Trimming cost V 6 bases and J 5 bases; bases outside gene matches: 11. This CDR3 is built from 15 residues. The V gene's germline CDR1 is MNHEY and CDR2 SVGEGT. The CDR3 sequence: CASRRPGQGRNEQYF. As DNA, the CDR3 is TGTGCCAGCAGGAGACCGGGACAGGGTCGGAACGAGCAGTACTTC.

The chain recombines TRBV6-1 with TRBJ2-4, with 7 bases fitting TRBD1. Germline V gene lookup returns CDR1 MNHNS and CDR2 SASEGT. Losses at the gene ends were 6 bases for V and 4 bases for J; bases not matched to a gene: 3. The CDR3 extends over 13 amino acids. The CDR3 loop is CASRETGKNIQYF. In DNA form, the CDR3 reads TGTGCCAGCAGAGAGACAGGGAAAAACATTCAGTACTTC.

This clonotype ranks as medium-sized. This rearrangement joins TRBV7-2 to TRBJ1-1; D might be TRBD1 (6 bases). The CDR3 is 14 amino acids. Trimming cost V 5 bases and J 4 bases, with 14 bases left between them. Germline lookup yields CDR1 SGHTA and CDR2 FQGNSA. The CDR3 nucleotides read TGTGCCAGCAGCCCCCAGGGGCAGGGCACTGAAGCTTTCTTT. As protein: CASSPQGQGTEAFF.

The V gene is TRBV5-4, the J gene TRBJ2-3; 10 bases map to TRBD2. This CDR3 contains 15 residues. CDR1 and CDR2 (germline): SGHNT, YYREEE (reference sequence). Trimming removed 4 bases from V and 4 bases from J; junction bases left unmatched: 6. CDR3 coding DNA: TGTGCCAGCAGCCGTCCGCTAGCGGGAGCAGATACGCAGTATTTT. Its translation is CASSRPLAGADTQYF.

The chain carries TRBV7-2 and TRBJ2-7; 7 bases are a match to TRBD1. V was clipped by 4 bases and J by 4 bases; unmatched bases: 7. Per germline, CDR1 SGHTA and CDR2 FQGNSA. This CDR3 has 14 residues. Here the CDR3 reads CASSSGTAPYEQYF. The DNA of the CDR3 is TGTGCCAGCAGCTCCGGGACAGCTCCTTACGAGCAGTACTTC.

V usage is TRBV6-1 and J usage is TRBJ2-7, with a tentative D call TRBD2 (6 bases). The germline V gene encodes CDR1 MNHNS and CDR2 SASEGT. This CDR3 is built from 13 residues. Trimming pared 6 bases from V and 2 bases from J, leaving 11 bases between. CDR3 coding DNA: TGTGCCAGCAGCCGGGACTCCCCCTACGAGCAGTACTTC. Its protein product is CASSRDSPYEQYF.

The chain is built from TRBV7-2 and TRBJ2-5, with unresolved D. The CDR3 totals 11 residues. Trimming removed 8 bases from V and 1 base from J, with 5 bases in between. The germline CDR1 and CDR2 sequences are SGHTA and FQGNSA. The CDR3 here is CASDVQETQYF. CDR3 coding DNA: TGTGCCAGCGACGTCCAAGAGACCCAGTACTTC.

This clonotype was detected only a few times. This rearrangement joins TRBV19 to TRBJ2-5; 7 bases match TRBD1. Germline CDR1 is LNHDA and CDR2 is SQIVND (reference sequence). This CDR3 region has 14 residues. Unmatched junction bases numbered 7, after V lost 4 bases and J lost 5 bases. In DNA form, the CDR3 reads TGTGCCAGTAGTAAACAGGGGTGGGGCGAGACCCAGTACTTC. This encodes CASSKQGWGETQYF.

This chain joins TRBV2 and TRBJ1-1, with D hard to call. Trimming pared 6 bases from V and 3 bases from J, leaving 11 bases between. This CDR3 comprises 13 residues. Looked up from germline, CDR1 is SNHLY and CDR2 is FYNNEI. CDR3 in amino acids: CASRTSEDTEAFF. CDR3 nucleotide sequence: TGTGCCAGCAGGACATCGGAGGACACTGAAGCTTTCTTT.

The chain uses TRBV7-2 and TRBJ2-5; D is ambiguous. The CDR3 covers 12 residues. V lost 5 bases and J 5 bases, leaving 9 bases between the germline ends. The V gene's germline CDR1 is SGHTA and CDR2 FQGNSA. DNA of the CDR3: TGTGCCAGCAGCCCAAGTTGGGAGACCCAGTACTTC. This codes for CASSPSWETQYF.

This clonotype was detected once. This chain joins TRBV20-1 and TRBJ2-1; D not certain. V was cut by 1 base and J by 4 bases, with 8 bases left in between. Germline CDR1 and CDR2: DFQATT and SNEGSKA (reference sequence). The CDR3 spans 13 residues. DNA for the CDR3: TGCAGTGCTAGAGCGGACGGGTACAATGAGCAGTTCTTC. Its protein product is CSARADGYNEQFF.

This chain joins TRBV2 and TRBJ2-3; weak D call: TRBD1 (5 bases). With 6 bases removed from V and 1 base from J, the gap between germline ends came to 17 bases. This CDR3 has 16 residues. From germline, CDR1 is SNHLY and CDR2 FYNNEI. The CDR3 spells CASRAPGRAGTDTQYF. CDR3 nucleotides: TGTGCCAGCAGGGCCCCGGGCAGGGCGGGCACAGATACGCAGTATTTT.